These T cell receptor beta chains were read from a single sample in a study of T cells after yellow fever vaccination. TCRdb reanalysed the 5' RACE reads using MiXCR and keeps one entry per CDR3 protein. The sample holds about 260,000 distinct CDR3 sequences, roughly 5.2% seen once. The specimen was CD4+ T cells sorted from PBMCs, collected on the day of the yellow fever booster vaccination. The origin of the receptors is a man aged 18 to 30 who received the YFV17D yellow fever vaccine. CDR3s include the opening cysteine and the closing phenylalanine or tryptophan. D genes are given only for firm matches. Expanded clones are given a class, and other clones once, few, many or no size at all.

d_call,v_call,clone_size,j_call,cdr3_length,cdr3_nt,cdr3_aa
-,TRBV18,many,TRBJ2-3,14,TGTGCCAGCTCACCAAGATCGGGCACAGATACGCAGTATTTT,CASSPRSGTDTQYF
-,TRBV12-3/TRBV12-4,many,TRBJ2-2,15,TGTGCCAGCAGTTTAGCCCCCCTAGGCACCGGGGAGCTGTTTTTT,CASSLAPLGTGELFF
-,TRBV23-1,few,TRBJ1-6,13,TGCGCCAGCAGTCGCTCAGTGAGTTCACCCCTCCACTTT,CASSRSVSSPLHF
-,TRBV9,many,TRBJ1-3,15,TGTGCCAGCAGCGAAAGACAGTTCTCTGGAAACACCATATATTTT,CASSERQFSGNTIYF
-,TRBV4-3,many,TRBJ1-1,15,TGCGCCAGCAGCCAATCCTACCGAGTTAACACTGAAGCTTTCTTT,CASSQSYRVNTEAFF
-,TRBV5-6,-,TRBJ1-5,16,TGTGCCAGCAGCCATGGCCTAGAGCAGGGTGGTCAGCCCCAGCATTTT,CASSHGLEQGGQPQHF
-,TRBV27,-,TRBJ2-1,13,TGTGCCAGCAGTTCTGAACGTTGGAATGAGCAGTTCTTC,CASSSERWNEQFF
-,TRBV6-2/TRBV6-3,few,TRBJ2-3,14,TGTGCCAGCCGCCCCCAGTGGGTGGTGGATACGCAGTATTTT,CASRPQWVVDTQYF
-,TRBV5-4,-,TRBJ2-5,13,TGTGCCAGCAGCTGGAGGACAGAAGAGACCCAGTACTTC,CASSWRTEETQYF
TRBD1,TRBV12-3/TRBV12-4,many,TRBJ2-2,14,TGTGCCAGCAGGGTCCCAGGGGGCACCGGGGAGCTGTTTTTT,CASRVPGGTGELFF
-,TRBV30,few,TRBJ2-3,12,TGTGCCCGGAGGGGGCAAGGAGATACGCAGTATTTT,CARRGQGDTQYF
-,TRBV3-1,-,TRBJ1-1,16,TGTGCCAGCAGCAACCCGGCCACAGGATTCTACACTGAAGCTTTCTTT,CASSNPATGFYTEAFF
TRBD1,TRBV29-1,few,TRBJ2-7,13,TGCAGCAGCCAGGGGGACAGGGGGACCCAGCAGTACTTC,CSSQGDRGTQQYF
-,TRBV5-6,many,TRBJ2-7,14,TGTGCCAGCAGCCGGGGGTTGGCGTCCTACGAGCAGTACTTC,CASSRGLASYEQYF
TRBD2,TRBV5-1,few,TRBJ2-3,14,TGCGCCAGCAGGGTGCGGGACTACACAGATACGCAGTATTTT,CASRVRDYTDTQYF
TRBD1,TRBV6-5,many,TRBJ2-5,15,TGTGCCAGCAGTTACGGTGGGACAGGGGGGGAGACCCAGTACTTC,CASSYGGTGGETQYF
-,TRBV4-2,many,TRBJ2-2,15,TGTGCCAGCAGCCAAGATATAGTAAGCGCCGGGGAGCTGTTTTTT,CASSQDIVSAGELFF